This T cell receptor beta chain originates from a study of cytomegalovirus exposure and HLA in healthy donors. PCR employed 60 Vbeta and 13 Jbeta primers. Assay: immunoSEQ multiplex PCR; the TCRdb copy retains only in-frame clones and omits some. The sample shows fewer than 200,000 clones, around 76% of them seen only once. This sequence originates from a female donor in good health and CMV-seronegative. The specimen was PBMCs.

The CDR3 reads CASSLSGLFTDTQYF. For the CDR3, the DNA is TGTGCCAGCAGCTTAAGCGGGCTCTTCACAGATACGCAGTATTTT. The chain links TRBV11-2 to TRBJ2-3; D is possibly TRBD2 (6 bases). Trimming shortened V by 2 bases and J by 2 bases, and 11 bases separated the two germline ends. The length of the CDR3 is 15 residues. Germline CDR1 SGHAT, CDR2 FQNNGV.